Listed below are T cell receptor beta chains from one sample, sequenced in a study of cytomegalovirus exposure and HLA in healthy donors. Some clones are missing from TCRdb's copy, which holds only in-frame ones; the method was immunoSEQ multiplex PCR. The table lists a few hundred thousand clones, over 80% of them singletons. The sequenced sample consisted of PBMCs. All receptors come from a woman aged 25 to 39 in good health and CMV-seropositive. Both conserved end residues are part of each CDR3. The D gene is left open where the match is weak. Some rows have no size entry. The others give once, few or many, or a class for an expanded clone.

j_gene: TRBJ1-1; d_gene: NA; v_gene: TRBV28; abundance: few; CDR3aa: CASSLEGNTEAFF; CDR3nt: TGTGCCAGCAGTTTAGAGGGGAACACTGAAGCTTTCTTT
j_gene: TRBJ2-2; d_gene: NA; v_gene: TRBV5-6; abundance: NA; CDR3aa: CASSLIAASTGELFF; CDR3nt: TGTGCCAGCAGCCTGATAGCGGCGAGCACCGGGGAGCTGTTTTTT
j_gene: TRBJ1-4; d_gene: NA; v_gene: TRBV19; abundance: NA; CDR3aa: CASTPKAGDTVNEKLFF; CDR3nt: TGTGCCAGTACCCCCAAAGCAGGGGATACGGTTAATGAAAAACTGTTTTTT
j_gene: TRBJ1-1; d_gene: NA; v_gene: TRBV20-1; abundance: NA; CDR3aa: CSATRNTEAFF; CDR3nt: TGCAGTGCTACAAGGAACACTGAAGCTTTCTTT
j_gene: TRBJ2-7; d_gene: TRBD1; v_gene: TRBV5-1; abundance: NA; CDR3aa: CASRQGAGSYEQYF; CDR3nt: TGCGCCAGCAGACAGGGGGCCGGCTCCTACGAGCAGTACTTC
j_gene: TRBJ2-7; d_gene: TRBD1; v_gene: TRBV29-1; abundance: once; CDR3aa: CSVIGQGASYEQYF; CDR3nt: TGCAGCGTGATAGGACAGGGGGCATCCTACGAGCAGTACTTC
j_gene: TRBJ2-1; d_gene: NA; v_gene: TRBV2; abundance: NA; CDR3aa: CASSSDGAAYNEQFF; CDR3nt: TGTGCCAGCAGCTCGGACGGGGCGGCCTACAATGAGCAGTTCTTC
j_gene: TRBJ1-2; d_gene: NA; v_gene: TRBV28; abundance: NA; CDR3aa: CASSFRGVGHGYTF; CDR3nt: TGTGCCAGCAGTTTTAGGGGAGTAGGTCATGGCTACACCTTC
j_gene: TRBJ1-1; d_gene: NA; v_gene: TRBV7-6; abundance: NA; CDR3aa: CASSLWPRGKGGLNTEAFF; CDR3nt: TGTGCCAGCAGCTTATGGCCCCGCGGAAAGGGGGGCTTGAACACTGAAGCTTTCTTT
j_gene: TRBJ1-3; d_gene: NA; v_gene: TRBV27; abundance: NA; CDR3aa: CASSSSFDGNTIYF; CDR3nt: TGTGCCAGCAGTTCGTCATTCGATGGAAACACCATATATTTT
j_gene: TRBJ1-5; d_gene: NA; v_gene: TRBV6-1; abundance: NA; CDR3aa: CASSEARSFNQPQHF; CDR3nt: TGTGCCAGCAGTGAAGCGCGGAGCTTCAATCAGCCCCAGCATTTT
j_gene: TRBJ1-5; d_gene: NA; v_gene: TRBV6-1; abundance: NA; CDR3aa: CASSEARGPGNQPQHF; CDR3nt: TGTGCCAGCAGTGAAGCTCGGGGGCCAGGCAATCAGCCCCAGCATTTT
j_gene: TRBJ2-7; d_gene: NA; v_gene: TRBV27; abundance: NA; CDR3aa: CASSFRTEVVYEQYF; CDR3nt: TGTGCCAGCAGTTTCCGGACGGAGGTGGTCTACGAGCAGTACTTC
j_gene: TRBJ1-3; d_gene: NA; v_gene: TRBV6-5; abundance: NA; CDR3aa: CASSQTGTGNTIYF; CDR3nt: TGTGCCAGCAGCCAAACAGGGACTGGAAACACCATATATTTT
j_gene: TRBJ2-6; d_gene: NA; v_gene: TRBV28; abundance: once; CDR3aa: CASSSPGAGANVLTF; CDR3nt: TGTGCCAGCAGTTCCCCAGGGGCTGGGGCCAACGTCCTGACTTTC
j_gene: TRBJ1-1; d_gene: NA; v_gene: TRBV5-1; abundance: few; CDR3aa: CASSEGLITEAFF; CDR3nt: TGCGCCAGCAGTGAGGGGCTGATCACTGAAGCTTTCTTT
j_gene: TRBJ1-3; d_gene: NA; v_gene: TRBV29-1; abundance: once; CDR3aa: CSASGVDKRFSGNTIYF; CDR3nt: TGCAGCGCCTCTGGGGTGGACAAGCGTTTCTCTGGAAACACCATATATTTT
j_gene: TRBJ1-1; d_gene: TRBD1; v_gene: TRBV2; abundance: NA; CDR3aa: CASSQGGRGLVNTEAFF; CDR3nt: TGTGCCAGCAGTCAGGGGGGGAGGGGGCTGGTGAACACTGAAGCTTTCTTT
j_gene: TRBJ2-1; d_gene: TRBD2; v_gene: TRBV10-3; abundance: NA; CDR3aa: CAISEFGREGYEQFF; CDR3nt: TGTGCCATCAGTGAGTTCGGTCGGGAGGGCTATGAGCAGTTCTTC
j_gene: TRBJ1-2; d_gene: NA; v_gene: TRBV11-2; abundance: NA; CDR3aa: CASSLGVTGLGYGYTF; CDR3nt: TGTGCCAGCAGCTTAGGCGTGACAGGTCTGGGCTATGGCTACACCTTC
j_gene: TRBJ1-2; d_gene: NA; v_gene: TRBV27; abundance: few; CDR3aa: CASSPTAYYGYTF; CDR3nt: TGTGCCAGCAGTCCCACAGCCTACTATGGCTACACCTTC
j_gene: TRBJ2-7; d_gene: NA; v_gene: TRBV10-3; abundance: once; CDR3aa: CAISELSEQYF; CDR3nt: TGTGCCATCAGTGAACTCTCGGAGCAGTACTTC
j_gene: TRBJ1-2; d_gene: NA; v_gene: TRBV27; abundance: NA; CDR3aa: CASSLIGQVGINYGYTF; CDR3nt: TGTGCCAGCAGTTTAATCGGCCAGGTCGGGATTAACTATGGCTACACCTTC
j_gene: TRBJ1-5; d_gene: NA; v_gene: TRBV7-9; abundance: NA; CDR3aa: CASSNWDQPQHF; CDR3nt: TGTGCCAGCAGCAATTGGGATCAGCCCCAGCATTTT
j_gene: TRBJ2-2; d_gene: TRBD2; v_gene: TRBV10-3; abundance: few; CDR3aa: CASRNWLAGNTGELFF; CDR3nt: TGTGCCAGCCGTAACTGGCTAGCGGGAAACACCGGGGAGCTGTTTTTT
j_gene: TRBJ2-7; d_gene: TRBD1; v_gene: TRBV5-1; abundance: NA; CDR3aa: CASSFLRGLSYEQYF; CDR3nt: TGCGCCAGCAGCTTTCTCAGGGGGCTCTCCTACGAGCAGTACTTC
j_gene: TRBJ2-6; d_gene: NA; v_gene: TRBV27; abundance: NA; CDR3aa: CASSLSGSGANVLTF; CDR3nt: TGTGCCAGCAGTTTATCAGGCTCTGGGGCCAACGTCCTGACTTTC
j_gene: TRBJ1-2; d_gene: NA; v_gene: TRBV7-9; abundance: few; CDR3aa: CASSLARVHGYTF; CDR3nt: TGTGCCAGCAGCTTAGCGAGGGTACATGGCTACACCTTC
j_gene: TRBJ1-1; d_gene: TRBD1; v_gene: TRBV28; abundance: NA; CDR3aa: CASSSIIAGTGGRRNTEAFF; CDR3nt: TGTGCCAGCAGTAGTATCATCGCCGGGACAGGGGGCCGTAGGAACACTGAAGCTTTCTTT
j_gene: TRBJ1-2; d_gene: NA; v_gene: TRBV9; abundance: NA; CDR3aa: CASSVADSYGYTF; CDR3nt: TGTGCCAGCAGCGTAGCGGACAGCTATGGCTACACCTTC
j_gene: TRBJ2-1; d_gene: NA; v_gene: TRBV2; abundance: NA; CDR3aa: CASSRDQVLNEQFF; CDR3nt: TGTGCCAGCAGTCGGGACCAGGTTCTCAATGAGCAGTTCTTC
j_gene: TRBJ1-1; d_gene: NA; v_gene: TRBV10-3; abundance: few; CDR3aa: CAISDRTGGTEAFF; CDR3nt: TGTGCCATCAGTGATCGCACGGGGGGAACTGAAGCTTTCTTT
j_gene: TRBJ2-7; d_gene: TRBD1; v_gene: TRBV27; abundance: NA; CDR3aa: CASSEGPGQGDEQYF; CDR3nt: TGTGCCAGCAGTGAGGGACCGGGACAGGGAGACGAGCAGTACTTC
j_gene: TRBJ2-2; d_gene: TRBD1; v_gene: TRBV28; abundance: NA; CDR3aa: CASSAGDRGRTGELFF; CDR3nt: TGTGCCAGCAGTGCCGGGGACAGGGGGCGCACCGGGGAGCTGTTTTTT
j_gene: TRBJ1-4; d_gene: TRBD1; v_gene: TRBV27; abundance: NA; CDR3aa: CASSPGQDPEKLFF; CDR3nt: TGTGCCAGCAGTCCGGGACAGGATCCCGAAAAACTGTTTTTT
j_gene: TRBJ1-3; d_gene: NA; v_gene: TRBV27; abundance: once; CDR3aa: CASSFRAQGFGGNTIYF; CDR3nt: TGTGCCAGCAGTTTTCGGGCGCAGGGTTTTGGCGGAAACACCATATATTTT
j_gene: TRBJ2-1; d_gene: TRBD2; v_gene: TRBV9; abundance: NA; CDR3aa: CASSPRGSGMFNEQFF; CDR3nt: TGTGCCAGCAGCCCCCGGGGTAGCGGGATGTTTAATGAGCAGTTCTTC
j_gene: TRBJ1-2; d_gene: TRBD1; v_gene: TRBV11-2; abundance: few; CDR3aa: CASSPTGQGTYGYTF; CDR3nt: TGTGCCAGCAGCCCGACTGGACAGGGGACCTATGGCTACACCTTC
j_gene: TRBJ1-1; d_gene: NA; v_gene: TRBV27; abundance: NA; CDR3aa: CASSLLSGQNTEAFF; CDR3nt: TGTGCCAGCAGCCTGCTTAGCGGGCAGAACACTGAAGCTTTCTTT
j_gene: TRBJ2-1; d_gene: NA; v_gene: TRBV28; abundance: once; CDR3aa: CASTSLGIQSYNEQFF; CDR3nt: TGTGCCAGCACCTCATTGGGGATCCAATCCTACAATGAGCAGTTCTTC
j_gene: TRBJ2-7; d_gene: NA; v_gene: TRBV6-5; abundance: NA; CDR3aa: CASSYSADPGYEQYF; CDR3nt: TGTGCCAGCAGTTACTCGGCAGACCCAGGTTACGAGCAGTACTTC
j_gene: TRBJ1-1; d_gene: NA; v_gene: TRBV6-1; abundance: NA; CDR3aa: CASKMAEAFF; CDR3nt: TGTGCCAGTAAGATGGCTGAAGCTTTCTTT
j_gene: TRBJ2-1; d_gene: TRBD1; v_gene: TRBV25-1; abundance: NA; CDR3aa: CASSEYHRDSSYNEQFF; CDR3nt: TGTGCCAGCAGTGAATACCACCGGGACAGCTCCTACAATGAGCAGTTCTTC
j_gene: TRBJ2-2; d_gene: TRBD1; v_gene: TRBV19; abundance: NA; CDR3aa: CASSTRSTGATGELFF; CDR3nt: TGTGCCAGTAGTACCCGGTCGACAGGGGCCACCGGGGAGCTGTTTTTT
j_gene: TRBJ1-5; d_gene: NA; v_gene: TRBV10-1; abundance: NA; CDR3aa: CASSPTGNNQPQHF; CDR3nt: TGCGCCAGCAGTCCTACAGGAAACAATCAGCCCCAGCATTTT
j_gene: TRBJ2-7; d_gene: NA; v_gene: TRBV5-1; abundance: NA; CDR3aa: CASSSLTSYEQYF; CDR3nt: TGCGCCAGCAGCTCCCTGACCTCCTACGAGCAGTACTTC
j_gene: TRBJ2-1; d_gene: NA; v_gene: TRBV11-3; abundance: once; CDR3aa: CAGGSRNEQFF; CDR3nt: TGTGCTGGGGGCTCTCGCAATGAGCAGTTCTTC
j_gene: TRBJ2-1; d_gene: TRBD2; v_gene: TRBV7-6; abundance: NA; CDR3aa: CASSLSVAGEAYNEQFF; CDR3nt: TGTGCCAGCAGCTTATCCGTAGCGGGAGAGGCCTACAATGAGCAGTTCTTC
j_gene: TRBJ1-3; d_gene: TRBD1; v_gene: TRBV15; abundance: NA; CDR3aa: CATSGRDSGNTIYF; CDR3nt: TGTGCCACCAGCGGCCGGGACAGTGGAAACACCATATATTTT